Listed below are T cell receptor beta chains from one sample, sequenced in a study of shared clonotypes between healthy human individuals. Clones were read by immunoSEQ multiplex PCR, and TCRdb kept only the in-frame ones, dropping some. The table shows some 2.1 million clones, with over 85% occurring only once. Sequenced material: naive CD8+ T cells from PBMCs. The receptors were sampled from a man in his late teens or twenties in good health. Some clones in this sample may be carry-over from other donors' samples. The CDR3 runs from the conserved cysteine through the conserved F or W. D genes are given only for firm matches. Clone size is shown for a subset of rows, as once, few, many or a class of expanded clone.

TRBV6-1	-	TRBJ1-1	-	CASRESTEAFF	TGTGCCAGCAGGGAGAGCACTGAAGCTTTCTTT
TRBV11-3	-	TRBJ2-1	TRBD2	CASSLEASGYAYNEQFF	TGTGCCAGCAGCTTAGAAGCTAGCGGCTATGCCTACAATGAGCAGTTCTTC
TRBV6-1	-	TRBJ1-5	-	CASITGVGSNQPQHF	TGTGCCAGCATCACGGGGGTAGGTAGCAATCAGCCCCAGCATTTT
TRBV7-2	-	TRBJ1-1	-	CASSLLAWGTEAFF	TGTGCCAGCAGCTTATTGGCGTGGGGCACTGAAGCTTTCTTT
TRBV9	-	TRBJ1-4	-	CASSLNGVSTNEKLFF	TGTGCCAGCAGCTTAAACGGGGTTTCGACTAATGAAAAACTGTTTTTT
TRBV6-5	-	TRBJ2-1	-	CASSQDRHEQFF	TGTGCCAGCAGCCAGGACAGACATGAGCAGTTCTTC
TRBV19	-	TRBJ1-5	-	CASSIVADNQPQHF	TGTGCCAGTAGTATAGTTGCGGACAATCAGCCCCAGCATTTT
TRBV11-2	-	TRBJ2-7	TRBD1	CASSLGVGQGLAYEQYF	TGTGCCAGCAGCTTAGGGGTAGGACAGGGGCTCGCCTACGAGCAGTACTTC
TRBV6-1	-	TRBJ1-1	-	CASPRLGEGNTEAFF	TGTGCCAGCCCCCGCTTGGGTGAAGGAAACACTGAAGCTTTCTTT
TRBV14	-	TRBJ1-4	-	CASSQEAAGEKLFF	TGTGCCAGCAGCCAGGAAGCGGCGGGTGAAAAACTGTTTTTT
TRBV6-1	-	TRBJ2-1	-	CASRGGFSYNEQFF	TGTGCCAGCAGGGGAGGTTTTTCCTACAATGAGCAGTTCTTC
TRBV7-9	-	TRBJ2-7	-	CASSLSRDEQYF	TGTGCCAGCAGCTTAAGCAGGGACGAGCAGTACTTC
TRBV29-1	-	TRBJ2-1	-	CSVGGIARSNEQFF	TGCAGCGTAGGGGGGATAGCTAGGTCCAATGAGCAGTTCTTC
TRBV5-6	-	TRBJ2-1	TRBD2	CASSLLAGDGDNEQFF	TGTGCCAGCAGCTTGCTAGCGGGAGATGGTGACAATGAGCAGTTCTTC
TRBV7-3	-	TRBJ2-2	TRBD1	CASSSSGQGTNGELFF	TGTGCCAGCAGCTCCTCGGGACAGGGGACGAACGGGGAGCTGTTTTTT
TRBV6-5	-	TRBJ1-1	-	CASSYSSGEGDEAFF	TGTGCCAGCAGTTACTCGAGCGGGGAAGGGGATGAAGCTTTCTTT
TRBV9	-	TRBJ2-7	-	CASSVGVQSPEQYF	TGTGCCAGCAGCGTAGGAGTGCAGTCACCCGAGCAGTACTTC
TRBV28	-	TRBJ2-2	-	CASSFLAANTGELFF	TGTGCCAGCAGTTTTTTAGCGGCGAACACCGGGGAGCTGTTTTTT
TRBV14	-	TRBJ2-7	-	CASSQDLSPGYEQYF	TGTGCCAGCAGCCAAGATCTCTCGCCAGGCTACGAGCAGTACTTC
TRBV28	-	TRBJ2-5	-	CASSTNGVFQETQYF	TGTGCCAGCAGTACCAACGGGGTTTTCCAAGAGACCCAGTACTTC
TRBV27	-	TRBJ1-2	-	CASSFLAGDGYTF	TGTGCCAGCAGTTTCTTGGCAGGGGATGGCTACACCTTC
TRBV7-8	-	TRBJ1-3	-	CASSLPLTGNTIYF	TGTGCCAGCAGCTTACCCTTAACTGGAAACACCATATATTTT
TRBV11-2	-	TRBJ1-2	TRBD1	CASSLGGTAGLYYGYTF	TGTGCCAGCAGCTTAGGAGGGACAGCAGGACTCTACTATGGCTACACCTTC
TRBV27	-	TRBJ2-3	-	CASSLRSGGETDTQYF	TGTGCCAGCAGTTTAAGGTCAGGCGGAGAGACAGATACGCAGTATTTT
TRBV7-9	once	TRBJ1-1	-	CASSLDRSTEAFF	TGTGCCAGCAGCTTAGATAGGAGCACTGAAGCTTTCTTT
TRBV7-9	-	TRBJ2-4	TRBD1	CASSLSGGKNIQYF	TGTGCCAGCAGCTTATCAGGGGGCAAAAACATTCAGTACTTC
TRBV7-8	-	TRBJ1-3	-	CASSLAQGGGNTIYF	TGTGCCAGCAGCTTAGCACAGGGAGGAGGAAACACCATATATTTT
TRBV9	-	TRBJ2-3	TRBD2	CASSPSAGRYTDTQYF	TGTGCCAGCAGCCCCTCAGCGGGACGATACACAGATACGCAGTATTTT
TRBV7-9	once	TRBJ1-2	-	CASSLALPEIYGYTF	TGTGCCAGCAGCTTAGCGCTGCCAGAGATTTATGGCTACACCTTC
TRBV5-1	-	TRBJ2-1	TRBD2	CASSLGLAGTHEQFF	TGCGCCAGCAGCTTGGGACTAGCAGGAACCCATGAGCAGTTCTTC
TRBV7-8	-	TRBJ2-1	-	CASSPIRGDYNEQFF	TGTGCCAGCAGCCCAATCAGGGGCGACTACAATGAGCAGTTCTTC
TRBV27	-	TRBJ2-7	TRBD1	CASSLRTGGEQYF	TGTGCCAGCAGCCTTAGGACAGGCGGCGAGCAGTACTTC
TRBV10-2	-	TRBJ2-3	TRBD1	CASSTGETQYF	TGCGCCAGCAGTACAGGGGAGACGCAGTATTTT
TRBV7-9	once	TRBJ2-7	TRBD1	CASSSERTGQQYF	TGTGCCAGCAGCTCGGAACGGACAGGACAGCAGTACTTC
TRBV5-6	once	TRBJ2-3	-	CASSLGRTDTQYF	TGTGCCAGCAGCTTGGGTCGAACAGATACGCAGTATTTT
TRBV5-6	-	TRBJ2-7	TRBD2	CASSLGTRPSYEQYF	TGTGCCAGCAGCTTGGGGACTAGGCCCTCCTACGAGCAGTACTTC
TRBV10-2	-	TRBJ2-3	TRBD2	CASSFVGGLTDTQYF	TGCGCCAGCAGTTTTGTGGGAGGGCTAACAGATACGCAGTATTTT
TRBV29-1	once	TRBJ1-2	-	CTDSYGYTF	TGCACAGACAGCTATGGCTACACCTTC
TRBV30	-	TRBJ1-6	TRBD1	CAWTPQGGLSPLHF	TGTGCCTGGACCCCGCAGGGGGGGCTTTCACCCCTCCACTTT
TRBV28	-	TRBJ2-7	-	CASSPLGGAIEQYF	TGTGCCAGCAGCCCCTTGGGGGGCGCGATCGAGCAGTACTTC
TRBV7-6	once	TRBJ2-3	TRBD2	CASSLVVAGGLTDTQYF	TGTGCCAGCAGCTTAGTGGTAGCGGGAGGGTTAACAGATACGCAGTATTTT
TRBV10-2	-	TRBJ2-2	-	CASSESEWAGELFF	TGCGCCAGCAGTGAGTCGGAGTGGGCCGGGGAGCTGTTTTTT
TRBV10-3	once	TRBJ1-1	-	CATRAAGRNTEAFF	TGTGCCACCAGGGCGGCGGGTCGGAACACTGAAGCTTTCTTT
TRBV19	-	TRBJ2-3	TRBD1	CASSITRQGASTDTQYF	TGTGCCAGTAGTATAACGCGACAGGGGGCTAGCACAGATACGCAGTATTTT
TRBV7-9	-	TRBJ2-1	TRBD2	CASFPASGRGGNEQFF	TGTGCCAGTTTCCCGGCTAGCGGGAGAGGGGGCAATGAGCAGTTCTTC
TRBV27	-	TRBJ2-7	-	CASSSLGDYEQYF	TGTGCCAGCAGTTCCTTGGGGGACTACGAGCAGTACTTC
TRBV27	-	TRBJ2-3	-	CASSLSRVTGAVIDTQYF	TGTGCCAGCAGTTTATCTCGGGTAACGGGAGCTGTAATAGATACGCAGTATTTT